Shown below are 4 T cell receptor beta chains from a single sample sequenced in a study of technical replicates of blood from a handful of donors. Sequencing used immunoSEQ multiplex PCR; TCRdb keeps in-frame clones, though not all of them. Of 40,000 to 60,000 clones listed, approximately 90% are singletons. The sequencing sample was made of PBMCs. The receptors were gathered from a human donor in good health. Some clones in this sample may be carry-over from other donors' samples.

This chain joins TRBV21-1 and TRBJ2-7; the table's D call, TRBD2, was not checked against the DNA. TRBV21-1 is termed a pseudogene. This CDR3 is 15 amino acids long. CDR3 nucleotides: TGTGCCAGCAGCAACGGCGGGAGGGGTTCCTACGAGCAGTACTTC. Its protein product is CASSNGGRGSYEQYF.

This clone was detected once. The gene calls are TRBV5-1 and TRBJ2-1; no clear D. The germline V gene has CDR1 SGHRS and CDR2 YFSETQ. Trimming cost V 0 bases and J 0 bases, with 7 bases left between them. There are 15 residues in the CDR3. The DNA for the CDR3 is TGCGCCAGCAGCTTGGCCCCGAGCTCCTACAATGAGCAGTTCTTC. Amino acid sequence: CASSLAPSSYNEQFF.

This chain joins TRBV5-4 and TRBJ1-1; D is possibly TRBD1 (6 bases). Germline CDR1 is SGHNT and CDR2 is YYREEE (reference sequence). V lost 4 bases, J lost 3 bases, and 13 bases lay in between. CDR3 length equals 14 residues. In nucleotides, the CDR3 is TGTGCCAGCAGCCCCAGGGGTGGGGACACTGAAGCTTTCTTT. Encoded protein: CASSPRGGDTEAFF.

V usage is TRBV19 and J usage is TRBJ1-2; 9 nucleotides line up with TRBD1. The CDR3 totals 15 residues. In germline, CDR1 is LNHDA, CDR2 SQIVND (reference sequence). V was pared by 1 base and J by 4 bases, with 4 bases of the junction left unmatched. CDR3 sequence (DNA): TGTGCCAGTAGTATAGGGACAGGGGCCCTCTATGGCTACACCTTC. Translation gives CASSIGTGALYGYTF.